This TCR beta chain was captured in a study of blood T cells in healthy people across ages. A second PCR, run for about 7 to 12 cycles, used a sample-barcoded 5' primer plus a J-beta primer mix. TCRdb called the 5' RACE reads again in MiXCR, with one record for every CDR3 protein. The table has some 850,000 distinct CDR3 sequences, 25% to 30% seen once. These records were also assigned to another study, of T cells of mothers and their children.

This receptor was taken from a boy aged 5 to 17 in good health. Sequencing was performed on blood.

The CDR3 DNA sequence: TGTGCCAGCAGTTTTAGGAGTAGCACAGATACGCAGTATTTT. As protein: CASSFRSSTDTQYF. J is TRBJ2-3 and V is TRBV12-3 or TRBV12-4; D not certain. The germline V and J ends were trimmed by 3 bases and 0 bases, with 7 bases remaining between them. CDR3 length: 14 amino acids.